Reported below is one T cell receptor (beta chain). The CDR3 has 15 amino acids. Germline loops: CDR1 SGHAT, CDR2 FQNNGV. Germline trimming cut 7 bases from V and 7 bases from J; bases unmatched to any gene: 10. These data are taken from a study of OX40 agonist ivuxolimab in advanced cancers. Here immunoSEQ multiplex PCR was the method, and the copy in TCRdb shows in-frame clones only, minus some. The sample records tens of thousands of clones, about 85% being singletons. The TCR was taken from an adult with an advanced solid tumor such as melanoma, head and neck, liver or kidney cancer. Sequenced material: CD4+ or CD8+ T cells sorted from blood, taken in a trial of the OX40 agonist ivuxolimab. This sequence joins TRBV11-2 and TRBJ2-1; 10 bases are shared with TRBD2. CDR3 amino acids: CASTRNGLAENEQFF. The CDR3 DNA follows: TGTGCCAGCACCAGGAACGGACTAGCGGAAAATGAGCAGTTCTTC. The full variable domain, completed using reference TRBV11-2 and TRBJ2-1, is EAGVAQSPRYKIIEKRQSVAFWCNPISGHATLYWYQQILGQGPKLLIQFQNNGVVDDSQLPKDRFSAERLKGVDSTLKIQPAKLEDSAVYLCASTRNGLAENEQFFGPGTRLTVL.